These 2 T cell receptor beta chains were all obtained from the same sample, sequenced in a study of identical twins. TCRdb called the 5' RACE reads again in MiXCR, with one record for every CDR3 protein. The sample has around 550,000 distinct CDR3 sequences; approximately 14% are singletons. The data also belong to a second study, concerning yellow fever vaccine responses in identical twins.

The sample taken for sequencing was CD4+ T cells sorted from blood. The receptors shown here come from a woman aged 18-35 years in good health.

The V call is TRBV20-1, the J call TRBJ2-4, with D perhaps matching TRBD2 (6 bases). V was pared by 3 bases and J by 3 bases, with 15 bases between. The CDR3 is 15 residues long. CDR1 and CDR2 (germline): DFQATT, SNEGSKA (reference sequence). The DNA of the CDR3 is TGCAGTGCTAGCAGTACCGGGACTGTCAAAAACATTCAGTACTTC. This encodes CSASSTGTVKNIQYF.

This clonotype was observed a handful of times. The gene calls are TRBV25-1 and TRBJ2-3; TRBD2 is a possible D gene (6 bases). Germline CDR1 reads MGHDK; CDR2 reads SYGVNS. CDR3 length: 17 residues. Trimming took 4 bases from V and 6 from J, leaving 23 bases between them. The CDR3: CASSGAQTRREGDTQYF. The CDR3 DNA reads as TGTGCCAGCAGTGGAGCCCAGACTAGGCGGGAAGGGGATACGCAGTATTTT.